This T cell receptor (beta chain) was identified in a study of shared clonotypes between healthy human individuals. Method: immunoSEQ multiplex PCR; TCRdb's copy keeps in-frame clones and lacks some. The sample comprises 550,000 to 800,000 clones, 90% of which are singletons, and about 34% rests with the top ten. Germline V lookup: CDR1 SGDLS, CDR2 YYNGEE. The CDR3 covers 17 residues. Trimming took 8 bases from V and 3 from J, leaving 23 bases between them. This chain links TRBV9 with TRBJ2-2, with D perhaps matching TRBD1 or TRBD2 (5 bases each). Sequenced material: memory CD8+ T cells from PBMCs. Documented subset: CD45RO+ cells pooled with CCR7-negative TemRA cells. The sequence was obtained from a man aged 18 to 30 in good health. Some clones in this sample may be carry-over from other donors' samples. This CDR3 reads CASDRDGLLGDTGELFF. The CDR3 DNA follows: TGTGCCAGTGACCGGGACGGACTTCTTGGAGACACCGGGGAGCTGTTTTTT.